This record concerns one TCR beta chain sequence. Mismatch with germline at one junction end may stem from a read error. The data were taken from a study of T-cell reconstitution after alpha-beta-depleted transplantation in children. Preparing the TCRbeta library involved the use of unique molecular identifiers. TCRdb itself ran the PCR reads through MiXCR, one entry per CDR3 protein. The data hold some 490,000 distinct CDR3 sequences, with approximately 12% observed a single time. The CDR3 loop spans 17 amino acids. Germline CDR1 DFQATT, CDR2 SNEGSKA (reference sequence). Sequencing used PBMCs from the stem cell graft donor, obtained from the stem cell graft. The rearrangement uses TRBV20-1 and TRBJ1-6; 8 bases fit TRBD1. This TCR was recovered from a human donor who donated a stem cell graft to a child with combined immunodeficiency. CDR3 in amino acids: CCARDLQAGGDLAPLHF. The CDR3 DNA follows: TGCTGTGCTAGAGATCTCCAGGCAGGGGGCGACCTTGCACCCCTCCACTTT.